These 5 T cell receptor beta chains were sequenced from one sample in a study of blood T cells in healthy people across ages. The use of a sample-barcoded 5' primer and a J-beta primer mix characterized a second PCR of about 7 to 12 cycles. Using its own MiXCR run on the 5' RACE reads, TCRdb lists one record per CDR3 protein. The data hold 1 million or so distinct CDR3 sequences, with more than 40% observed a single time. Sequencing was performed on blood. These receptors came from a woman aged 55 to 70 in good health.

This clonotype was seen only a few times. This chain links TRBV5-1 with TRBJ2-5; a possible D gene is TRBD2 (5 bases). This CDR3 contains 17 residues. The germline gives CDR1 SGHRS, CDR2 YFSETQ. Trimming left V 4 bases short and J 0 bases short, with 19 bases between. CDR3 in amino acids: CASSAHDLVANQETQYF. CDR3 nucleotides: TGCGCCAGCAGCGCTCACGATTTGGTAGCGAACCAAGAGACCCAGTACTTC.

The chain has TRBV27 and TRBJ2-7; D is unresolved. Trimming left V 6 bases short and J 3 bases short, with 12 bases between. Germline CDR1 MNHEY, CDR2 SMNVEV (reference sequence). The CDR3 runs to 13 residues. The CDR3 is CASSPGMHYEQYF. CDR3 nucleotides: TGTGCCAGCAGCCCTGGGATGCACTACGAGCAGTACTTC.

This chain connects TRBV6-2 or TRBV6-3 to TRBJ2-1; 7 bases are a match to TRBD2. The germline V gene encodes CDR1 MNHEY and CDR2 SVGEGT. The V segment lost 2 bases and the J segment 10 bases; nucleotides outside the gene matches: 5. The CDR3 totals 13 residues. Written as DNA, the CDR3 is TGTGCCAGCAGTTACGGGACTACCGTAGAGCAGTTCTTC. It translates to CASSYGTTVEQFF.

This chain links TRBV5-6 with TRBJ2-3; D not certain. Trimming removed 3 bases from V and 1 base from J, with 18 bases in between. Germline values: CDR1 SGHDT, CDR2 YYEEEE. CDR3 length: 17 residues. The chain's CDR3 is CASSSLPTLPRTDTQYF. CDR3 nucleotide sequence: TGTGCCAGCAGCTCACTGCCAACTTTGCCCCGCACAGATACGCAGTATTTT.

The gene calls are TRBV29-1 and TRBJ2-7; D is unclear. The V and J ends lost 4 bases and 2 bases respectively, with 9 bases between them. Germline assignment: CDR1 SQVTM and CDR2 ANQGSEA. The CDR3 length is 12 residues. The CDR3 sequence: CSVADATYEQYF. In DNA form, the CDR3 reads TGCAGCGTTGCAGATGCCACCTACGAGCAGTACTTC.